This T cell receptor beta chain was sequenced during a study of T cells in localized non-small cell lung cancer. Study-wide findings and caveats: A raised T cell density in blood coincided with lengthier overall survival. When the top 100 tumor clones were examined, a median approximately 57 of them also appeared in the adjacent lung, which was paired and uninvolved. Heterogeneity remains possible, as sequencing covered one tumor region only. Adjacent uninvolved lung had the highest clonality, suggesting focused antigen responses.

As concerns this clone: The antigen is not known.

V was shortened by 2 bases and J by 5 bases, with 17 bases between the two germline ends. The CDR3 loop spans 16 amino acids. Germline CDR1 is MNHEY and CDR2 is SVGAGI. Sequencing was performed with immunoSEQ multiplex PCR; in TCRdb, only in-frame clones are kept and a portion is missing. Found here are fewer than 95,000 clones, approximately 91% of them singletons; the top ten hold over 4%. The chain combines TRBV6-5 with TRBJ2-3, with TRBD2 as a possible D gene (7 bases). Sequenced material: PBMCs, taken before any cancer treatment. The sequence derives from a woman aged 40-69 years with stage II squamous cell lung carcinoma. CDR3 nucleotides: TGTGCCAGCAGTTACGGGCAGGGGCTAGCGGTAGATACGCAGTATTTT. Translated: CASSYGQGLAVDTQYF.